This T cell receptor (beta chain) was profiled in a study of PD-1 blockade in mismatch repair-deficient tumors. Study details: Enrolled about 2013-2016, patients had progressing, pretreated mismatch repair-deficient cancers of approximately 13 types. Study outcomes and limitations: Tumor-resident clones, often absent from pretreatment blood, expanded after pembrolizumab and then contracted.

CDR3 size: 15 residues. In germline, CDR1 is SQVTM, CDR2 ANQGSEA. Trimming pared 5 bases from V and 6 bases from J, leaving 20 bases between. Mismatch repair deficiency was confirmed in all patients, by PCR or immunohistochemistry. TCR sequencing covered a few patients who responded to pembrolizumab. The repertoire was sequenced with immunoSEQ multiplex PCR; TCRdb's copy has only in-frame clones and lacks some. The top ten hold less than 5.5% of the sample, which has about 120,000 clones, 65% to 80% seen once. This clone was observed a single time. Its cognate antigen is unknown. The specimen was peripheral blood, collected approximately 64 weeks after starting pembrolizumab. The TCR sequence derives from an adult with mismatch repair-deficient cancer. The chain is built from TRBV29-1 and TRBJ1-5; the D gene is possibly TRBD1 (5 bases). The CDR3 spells CSVRLGQGGSQPQHF. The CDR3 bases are TGCAGCGTTCGTCTTGGGCAGGGAGGGAGTCAGCCCCAGCATTTT.